This T cell receptor beta chain originates from a study of blood T cell repertoires in COVID-19. Study-wide background: The study drew acute and convalescent COVID-19 samples from the United States, Italy and Spain. Sources were T cells, B-cell-depleted T cells, or PBMCs; the material itself was cDNA or gDNA.

In the study's own analysis: Cell counts per sample came from amplifying reference gene primers. Assay: immunoSEQ multiplex PCR; the TCRdb copy retains only in-frame clones and omits some. V and J calls and clone size are those listed in that table; D and trimming were worked out from the DNA. The profile shows 250,000 to 300,000 clones, roughly 77% of them singletons. Germline V gene lookup returns CDR1 MNHEY and CDR2 SVGAGI. Trimming took 5 bases from V and 2 from J, leaving 12 bases between them. The CDR3 is 15 amino acids. This clone was observed at least ten times. This chain uses TRBV6-5 with TRBJ2-2, with unresolved D. The TCR comes from a woman aged 80 or over with acute or convalescent COVID-19. Sequenced material: peripheral blood. The CDR3 DNA sequence: TGTGCCAGCAGTCCCCCTGGGCTCAACACCGGGGAGCTGTTTTTT. Translation gives CASSPPGLNTGELFF.